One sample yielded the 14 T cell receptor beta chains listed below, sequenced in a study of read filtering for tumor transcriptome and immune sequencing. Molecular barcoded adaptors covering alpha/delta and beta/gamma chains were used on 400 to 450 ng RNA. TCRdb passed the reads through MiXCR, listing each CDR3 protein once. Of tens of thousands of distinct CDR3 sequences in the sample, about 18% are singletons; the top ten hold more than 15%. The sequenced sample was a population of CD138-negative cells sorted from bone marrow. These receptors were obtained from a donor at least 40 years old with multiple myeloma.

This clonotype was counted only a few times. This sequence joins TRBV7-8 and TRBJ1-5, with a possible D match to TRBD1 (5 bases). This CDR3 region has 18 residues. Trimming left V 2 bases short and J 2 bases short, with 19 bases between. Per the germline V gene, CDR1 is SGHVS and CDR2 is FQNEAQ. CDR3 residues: CASSLFPAGQGGNQPQHF. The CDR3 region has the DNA TGTGCCAGCAGCTTATTCCCGGCAGGCCAGGGAGGCAATCAGCCCCAGCATTTT.

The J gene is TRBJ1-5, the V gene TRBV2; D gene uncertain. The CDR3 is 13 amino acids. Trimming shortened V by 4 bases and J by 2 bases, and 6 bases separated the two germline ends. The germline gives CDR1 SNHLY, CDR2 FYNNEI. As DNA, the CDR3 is TGTGCCAGCAGTGTCTCGGGCAATCAGCCCCAGCATTTT. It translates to CASSVSGNQPQHF.

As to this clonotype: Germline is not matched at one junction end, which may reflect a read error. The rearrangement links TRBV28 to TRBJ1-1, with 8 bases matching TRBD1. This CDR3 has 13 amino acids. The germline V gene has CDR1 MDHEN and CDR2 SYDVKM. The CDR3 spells CASSPGGVTEASF. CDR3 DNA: TGTGCCAGCAGTCCAGGGGGCGTCACTGAAGCTTCCTTT. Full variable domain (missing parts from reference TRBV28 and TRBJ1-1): DVKVTQSSRYLVKRTGEKVFLECVQDMDHENMFWYRQDPGLGLRLIYFSYDVKMKEKGDIPEGYSVSREKKERFSLILESASTNQTSMYLCASSPGGVTEASFGQGTRLTVV.

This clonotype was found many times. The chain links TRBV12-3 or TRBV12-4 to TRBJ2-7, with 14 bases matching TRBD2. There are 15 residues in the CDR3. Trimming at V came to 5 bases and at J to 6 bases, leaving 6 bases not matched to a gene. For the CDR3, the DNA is TGTGCCAGCAGTAAACCGGGACTAGCGGGAGTCGAGCAGTACTTC. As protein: CASSKPGLAGVEQYF.

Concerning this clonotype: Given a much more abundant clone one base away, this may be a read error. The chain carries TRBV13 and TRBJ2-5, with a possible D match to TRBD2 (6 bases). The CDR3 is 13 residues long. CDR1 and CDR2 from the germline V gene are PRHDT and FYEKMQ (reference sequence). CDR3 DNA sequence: TGTGCCGGCAGCTTAGCGGTACAAGAGACCCAGTACTTC. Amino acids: CAGSLAVQETQYF.

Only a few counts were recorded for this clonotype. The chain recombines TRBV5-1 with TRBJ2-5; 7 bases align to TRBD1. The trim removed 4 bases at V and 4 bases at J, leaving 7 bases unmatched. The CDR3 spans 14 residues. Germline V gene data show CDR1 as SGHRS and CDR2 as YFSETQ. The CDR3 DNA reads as TGCGCCAGCAGCCCGGGACAGTTTGGAGAGACCCAGTACTTC. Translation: CASSPGQFGETQYF.

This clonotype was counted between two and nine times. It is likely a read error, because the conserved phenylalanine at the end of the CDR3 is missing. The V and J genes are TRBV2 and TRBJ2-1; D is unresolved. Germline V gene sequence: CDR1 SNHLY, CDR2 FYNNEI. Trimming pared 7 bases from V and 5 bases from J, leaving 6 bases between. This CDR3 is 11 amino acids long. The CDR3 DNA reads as TGTGCCAGCAAAGACCACAATGAGCAGTTCCCC. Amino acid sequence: CASKDHNEQFP.

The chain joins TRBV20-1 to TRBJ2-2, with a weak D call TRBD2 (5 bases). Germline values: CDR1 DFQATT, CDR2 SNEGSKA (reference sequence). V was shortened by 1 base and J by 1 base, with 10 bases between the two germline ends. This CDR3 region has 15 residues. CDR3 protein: CSARVGLGNTGELFF. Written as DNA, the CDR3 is TGCAGTGCTAGAGTTGGACTGGGGAACACCGGGGAGCTGTTTTTT.

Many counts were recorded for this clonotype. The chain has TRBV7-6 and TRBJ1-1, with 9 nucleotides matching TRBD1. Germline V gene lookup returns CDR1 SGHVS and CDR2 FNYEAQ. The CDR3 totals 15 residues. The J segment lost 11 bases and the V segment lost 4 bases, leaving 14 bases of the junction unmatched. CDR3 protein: CASSSREQGAPGAFF. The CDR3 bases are TGTGCCAGCAGCTCGCGCGAACAGGGGGCGCCGGGGGCTTTCTTT.

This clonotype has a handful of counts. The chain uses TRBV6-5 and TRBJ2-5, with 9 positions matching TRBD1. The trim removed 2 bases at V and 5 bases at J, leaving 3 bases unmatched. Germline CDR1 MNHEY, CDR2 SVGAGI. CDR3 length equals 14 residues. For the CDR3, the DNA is TGTGCCAGCAGTTACGACAGGGGGTTGGAGACCCAGTACTTC. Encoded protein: CASSYDRGLETQYF.

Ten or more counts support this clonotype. CDR3 DNA sequence: TGTGCCAGCAGCCCGTTGGGACTCTCAGGGGAGCAGTTCTTC. Its translation: CASSPLGLSGEQFF. The chain uses TRBV7-3 and TRBJ2-1; D is perhaps TRBD2 (6 bases). CDR3 length equals 14 residues. The germline V gene has CDR1 SGHTA and CDR2 FQGTGA. The V end was cut by 5 bases, the J end by 10 bases, with 18 bases between.

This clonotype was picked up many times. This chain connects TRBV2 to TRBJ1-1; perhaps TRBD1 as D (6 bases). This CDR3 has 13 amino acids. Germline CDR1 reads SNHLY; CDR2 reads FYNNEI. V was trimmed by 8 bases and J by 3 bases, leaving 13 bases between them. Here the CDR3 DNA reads TGTGCCAGCGGAATACAGGGCTACACTGAAGCTTTCTTT. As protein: CASGIQGYTEAFF. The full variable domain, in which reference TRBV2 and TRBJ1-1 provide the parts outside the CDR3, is EPEVTQTPSHQVTQMGQEVILRCVPISNHLYFYWYRQILGQKVEFLVSFYNNEISEKSEIFDDQFSVERPDGSNFTLKIRSTKLEDSAMYFCASGIQGYTEAFFGQGTRLTVV.

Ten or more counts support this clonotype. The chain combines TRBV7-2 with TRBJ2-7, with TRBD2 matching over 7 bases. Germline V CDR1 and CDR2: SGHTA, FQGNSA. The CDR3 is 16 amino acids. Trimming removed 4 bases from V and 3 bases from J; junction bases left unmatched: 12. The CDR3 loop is CASSSTPLAESYEQYF. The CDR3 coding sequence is TGTGCCAGCAGCTCGACTCCTCTAGCGGAGAGCTACGAGCAGTACTTC.

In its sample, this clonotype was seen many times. The CDR3 sequence: CASSQGLDTEAFF. CDR3 sequence (DNA): TGTGCCAGCAGCCAGGGGTTGGACACTGAAGCTTTCTTT. This rearrangement joins TRBV25-1 to TRBJ1-1; weak D call: TRBD1 (6 bases). Trimming shortened V by 6 bases and J by 3 bases, and 11 bases separated the two germline ends. Germline values: CDR1 MGHDK, CDR2 SYGVNS. CDR3 length: 13 amino acids. The complete variable domain, with remaining parts taken from reference TRBV25-1 and TRBJ1-1, reads EADIYQTPRYLVIGTGKKITLECSQTMGHDKMYWYQQDPGMELHLIHYSYGVNSTEKGDLSSESTVSRIRTEHFPLTLESARPSHTSQYLCASSQGLDTEAFFGQGTRLTVV.